The 23 T cell receptor beta chains given below trace back to one sample, sequenced in a study of blood T cell repertoires in COVID-19 (TCRdb year 2020). Libraries were prepared through the immunoSEQ multiplex PCR assay. TCRdb carries this immuneACCESS record with in-frame sequences only. Its versions omit some clonotypes, under half of them owing to an unresolved V gene in the studies checked, with the rest unexplained. In this sample the table shows some 170,000 clones, roughly 82% of which occur a single time. The ten top clones hold roughly 9% of the sample. Sequenced input: peripheral blood. All receptors come from a woman in her sixties or seventies with acute or convalescent COVID-19.

This clone was recorded once. The chain has TRBV28 and TRBJ1-4; a weak D match, TRBD1 (6 bases). V gave up 5 bases and J gave up 1 base, with 17 bases separating them. The CDR3 totals 17 residues. CDR1 and CDR2 (germline): MDHEN, SYDVKM. CDR3 sequence: CASSPTKGVETNEKLFF. The CDR3 DNA reads as TGTGCCAGCAGTCCGACGAAGGGGGTCGAAACTAATGAAAAACTGTTTTTT.

The chain recombines TRBV14 with TRBJ1-6, with a tentative D call TRBD1 (6 bases). Germline loops: CDR1 SGHDN, CDR2 FVKESK. There are 13 residues in the CDR3. V dropped 3 bases and J dropped 8 bases, with 8 bases sitting between them. CDR3 sequence reads: CASSQQGYSPLHF. The CDR3 DNA reads as TGTGCCAGCAGCCAGCAGGGGTATTCACCCCTCCACTTT.

This clone showed up just once. The chain's CDR3 is CASSLDTNTDTQYF. CDR3 DNA: TGCGCCAGCAGCCTGGACACAAACACAGATACGCAGTATTTT. This chain links TRBV5-1 with TRBJ2-3; D perhaps matches TRBD1 (5 bases). This CDR3 contains 14 residues. Trimming cost V 4 bases and J 2 bases, with 11 bases left between them. Germline V CDR1 and CDR2: SGHRS, YFSETQ. Looking up the rest from reference TRBV5-1 and TRBJ2-3 gives the full variable domain: KAGVTQTPRYLIKTRGQQVTLSCSPISGHRSVSWYQQTPGQGLQFLFEYFSETQRNKGNFPGRFSGRQFSNSRSEMNVSTLELGDSALYLCASSLDTNTDTQYFGPGTRLTVL.

V gene TRBV2 combines with J gene TRBJ1-1; D gene ambiguous. The CDR3 sequence is 14 residues long. V was shortened by 7 bases and J by 3 bases, with 15 bases between the two germline ends. CDR1 is SNHLY, CDR2 FYNNEI, per germline. The CDR3 sequence: CASTVLGLDTEAFF. CDR3 DNA: TGTGCCAGCACCGTCCTGGGCTTGGACACTGAAGCTTTCTTT.

The rearrangement joins TRBV7-2 to TRBJ1-2; 9 bases are shared with TRBD1. The V and J ends lost 5 bases and 4 bases, in that order; junction bases with no gene match: 8. Germline loops: CDR1 SGHTA, CDR2 FQGNSA. The CDR3 is 15 amino acids. DNA for the CDR3: TGTGCCAGCAGCACGGCCGGGACAGGGCCCTATGGCTACACCTTC. As protein: CASSTAGTGPYGYTF.

The CDR3 sequence is CASSTLSGQPQHF. The CDR3 DNA sequence: TGCGCCAGCAGCACACTTAGCGGGCAGCCCCAGCATTTT. The chain employs TRBV5-1 and TRBJ1-5; D uncertain. Germline CDR1 SGHRS, CDR2 YFSETQ. V was cut by 4 bases and J by 7 bases, with 12 bases left in between. The CDR3 extends over 13 amino acids.

The rearrangement joins TRBV6-2 or TRBV6-3 to TRBJ1-5; D gene uncertain. This CDR3 has 15 residues. The V end lost 3 bases, the J end lost 4 bases, and 13 bases lay between the germline ends. CDR1 is MNHEY and CDR2 is SVGEGT in the germline V gene. The CDR3 protein is CASSYTVAANQPQHF. Written as DNA, the CDR3 is TGTGCCAGCAGTTATACCGTGGCAGCGAATCAGCCCCAGCATTTT.

This clone was seen once. The chain is built from TRBV7-9 and TRBJ2-3; possible D gene TRBD2, 6 bases. Trimming cost V 4 bases and J 2 bases, with 13 bases left between them. Germline CDR1 reads SEHNR; CDR2 reads FQNEAQ (reference sequence). The CDR3 consists of 15 residues. For the CDR3, the DNA is TGTGCCAGCAGCTCTCCGGGGGTGAACACAGATACGCAGTATTTT. Its translation is CASSSPGVNTDTQYF. Full variable domain (rest looked up from reference TRBV7-9 and TRBJ2-3): DTGVSQNPRHKITKRGQNVTFRCDPISEHNRLYWYRQTLGQGPEFLTYFQNEAQLEKSRLLSDRFSAERPKGSFSTLEIQRTEQGDSAMYLCASSSPGVNTDTQYFGPGTRLTVL.

V gene TRBV30 combines with J gene TRBJ1-6, with TRBD1 matching 7 bases. The CDR3 has 16 residues. Germline V gene data show CDR1 as GTSNPN and CDR2 as SVGIG (reference sequence). Trimming at V came to 2 bases and at J to 8 bases, leaving 12 bases not matched to a gene. CDR3 coding DNA: TGTGCCTGGAGTACCCGGGACAGTGGTTCGTATTCACCCCTCCACTTT. It translates to CAWSTRDSGSYSPLHF.

The chain carries TRBV4-3 and TRBJ1-2; D is undetermined. This CDR3 has 16 residues. The V gene lost 1 base and the J gene lost 6 bases, with 18 bases spanning the gap. Germline CDR1 reads LGHNA; CDR2 reads YSLEER. The CDR3 DNA follows: TGCGCCAGCAGCCAAGTAATCTCGCCCCGGGAACATGGCTACACCTTC. Translation: CASSQVISPREHGYTF.

As DNA, the CDR3 is TGCGCCAGCAGCTTGGGTCGGACACTGGGGGAGACCCAGTACTTC. It yields the protein CASSLGRTLGETQYF. J is TRBJ2-5 and V is TRBV5-1, with D perhaps TRBD1 (5 bases). V was pared by 0 bases and J by 5 bases, with 14 bases between. Germline-derived CDR1 and CDR2 are SGHRS and YFSETQ. This CDR3 is 15 amino acids long.

This rearrangement joins TRBV30 to TRBJ2-1, with a possible D match to TRBD1 (6 bases). Germline V gene data show CDR1 as GTSNPN and CDR2 as SVGIG (reference sequence). V lost 5 bases to trimming and J lost 3 bases, with 14 bases between them. CDR3 length: 14 amino acids. The CDR3 nucleotides are TGTGCCTGGCATCCCGGACAGCTCTACAATGAGCAGTTCTTC. The encoded protein is CAWHPGQLYNEQFF.

The chain carries TRBV4-1 and TRBJ2-7; 7 bases are a match to TRBD1. V gave up 1 base and J gave up 0 bases; unmatched junction bases: 12. The germline CDR1 and CDR2 sequences are MGHRA and YSYEKL. The CDR3 has 18 amino acids. CDR3 nucleotides: TGCGCCAGCAGCCAAGGGGAGTCCAGGGGGACCCCCTCCTACGAGCAGTACTTC. Translating gives CASSQGESRGTPSYEQYF.

For this clone: Within the sample, other DNA sequences also encode this same CDR3. The chain couples TRBV6-2 or TRBV6-3 to TRBJ2-3; 12 positions agree with TRBD2. V lost 6 bases and J lost 1; bases outside the gene matches: 2. There are 15 residues in the CDR3. Per germline, CDR1 MNHEY and CDR2 SVGEGT. The CDR3 DNA reads as TGTGCCAGCAGCCGACTAGCGGGAGGCACAGATACGCAGTATTTT. Amino acid sequence: CASSRLAGGTDTQYF.

Comment on this clone: This may be a read error: a much more frequent sequence differs by one nucleotide. The same CDR3 is also encoded by other DNA sequences in this sample. This sequence joins TRBV9 and TRBJ2-2, with 8 nucleotides matching TRBD1. The CDR3 covers 14 residues. Looked up from germline, CDR1 is SGDLS and CDR2 is YYNGEE. Germline trimming cut 8 bases from V and 7 bases from J; bases unmatched to any gene: 10. CDR3 amino acids: CASSPQGAYGELFF. Here the CDR3 DNA reads TGTGCCAGTAGCCCCCAGGGGGCGTACGGGGAGCTGTTTTTT.

The chain recombines TRBV5-1 with TRBJ2-3; TRBD2 aligns across 10 bases. The germline CDR1 and CDR2 sequences are SGHRS and YFSETQ. This CDR3 has 16 amino acids. The junction had 6 bases not matched to a gene; V was cut back by 0 bases and J by 5 bases. CDR3 DNA: TGCGCCAGCAGCTTGGGGCTAGCGGGAGATGTAGATACGCAGTATTTT. It is translated as CASSLGLAGDVDTQYF.

This clone was detected only a few times. The chain uses TRBV15 and TRBJ1-5, with TRBD1 as a possible D gene (5 bases). The length of the CDR3 is 14 residues. Germline V lookup: CDR1 LNHNV, CDR2 YYDKDF (reference sequence). V was pared by 0 bases and J by 2 bases, with 5 bases between. CDR3 sequence reads: CATSREGGNQPQHF. In nucleotides, the CDR3 is TGTGCCACCAGCAGAGAAGGGGGCAATCAGCCCCAGCATTTT.

V usage is TRBV9 and J usage is TRBJ2-7; 9 nucleotides match TRBD2. With 4 bases clipped from V and 6 bases from J, the junction kept 11 bases outside the gene matches. The CDR3 spans 15 residues. In germline, CDR1 is SGDLS, CDR2 YYNGEE. CDR3 amino acids: CASSPTGTSFSEQYF. In nucleotides, the CDR3 is TGTGCCAGCAGCCCCACCGGGACTAGCTTTAGCGAGCAGTACTTC.

The chain carries TRBV3-1 (or the pseudogene TRBV3-2) and TRBJ2-1, with 8 bases aligning to TRBD2. Looked up from germline, CDR1 is LGHDT and CDR2 is YNNKEL (reference sequence). The CDR3 spans 15 residues. V lost 0 bases to trimming and J lost 6 bases; unmatched junction nucleotides: 4. DNA for the CDR3: TGTGCCAGCAGCCAAGACCCGGGGGGGTTCAATGAGCAGTTCTTC. Protein sequence: CASSQDPGGFNEQFF.

The chain uses TRBV11-2 and TRBJ1-2, with D possibly matching TRBD1 (6 bases). CDR1 is SGHAT, CDR2 FQNNGV, per germline. The V end lost 1 base, the J end lost 2 bases, and 8 bases lay between the germline ends. The CDR3 runs 14 residues. The CDR3: CASSLGGQNYGYTF. CDR3 nucleotides: TGTGCCAGCAGCTTAGGAGGACAGAACTATGGCTACACCTTC.

The J gene is TRBJ2-1, the V gene TRBV11-2, with TRBD2 matching 12 bases. Germline CDR1 SGHAT, CDR2 FQNNGV. There are 16 residues in the CDR3. The trim removed 4 bases at V and 7 bases at J, leaving 8 bases unmatched. CDR3 DNA: TGTGCCAGCAGCTACAAAAGACTAGCGGGAGTAAATGAGCAGTTCTTC. This encodes CASSYKRLAGVNEQFF.

The chain has TRBV7-2 and TRBJ2-5; 8 nucleotides line up with TRBD1. Per germline, CDR1 SGHTA and CDR2 FQGNSA. The ends lost 5 bases at V and 0 bases at J; junction bases unmatched: 5. This CDR3 comprises 15 residues. This CDR3 is CASSAIRGHQETQYF. CDR3 bases: TGTGCCAGCAGCGCAATCAGGGGGCACCAAGAGACCCAGTACTTC.

Regarding this clone: A junction end diverges from the germline sequence, so it may reflect a read error. The chain is built from TRBV19 and TRBJ1-2; tentatively, D is TRBD1 (5 bases). The V gene's germline CDR1 is LNHDA and CDR2 SQIVND (reference sequence). CDR3 length equals 13 residues. CDR3 amino acids: CTSSARGGYGYTF. CDR3 bases: TGTACCAGTAGTGCACGGGGGGGCTATGGCTACACCTTC. The variable domain in full, with the rest retrieved from reference TRBV19 and TRBJ1-2, is DGGITQSPKYLFRKEGQNVTLSCEQNLNHDAMYWYRQDPGQGLRLIYYSQIVNDFQKGDIAEGYSVSREKKESFPLTVTSAQKNPTAFYLCTSSARGGYGYTFGSGTRLTVV.